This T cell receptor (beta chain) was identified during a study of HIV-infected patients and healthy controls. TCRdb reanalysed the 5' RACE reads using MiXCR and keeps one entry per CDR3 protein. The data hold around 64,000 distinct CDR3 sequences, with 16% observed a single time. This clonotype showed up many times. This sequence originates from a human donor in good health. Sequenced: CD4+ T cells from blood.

The CDR3 spells CSAIRQGANEQFF. The DNA of the CDR3 is TGCAGTGCTATACGACAGGGGGCGAATGAGCAGTTCTTC. The chain employs TRBV20-1 and TRBJ2-1; 10 nucleotides align to TRBD1. The V segment lost 4 bases and the J segment 7 bases; nucleotides outside the gene matches: 4. Germline CDR1 reads DFQATT; CDR2 reads SNEGSKA (reference sequence). This CDR3 comprises 13 residues.